These T cell receptor beta chains were read from a single sample in a study of cytomegalovirus exposure and HLA in healthy donors. Assay used: immunoSEQ multiplex PCR; TCRdb lists only in-frame clones, some missing. Its table lists more than 95,000 clones. The sequencing sample was made of PBMCs. The receptor source for this set is a man aged 40-49 years in good health and CMV-seronegative. Both conserved end residues are part of each CDR3. The D gene is left open where the match is weak.

d_gene: -
j_gene: TRBJ1-1
v_gene: TRBV27
len: 15
CDR3aa: CASPYGGQQSTEAFF

d_gene: -
j_gene: TRBJ2-7
v_gene: TRBV27
len: 11
CDR3aa: CASRRNHEQYF

d_gene: -
j_gene: TRBJ1-3
v_gene: TRBV6-1
len: 16
CDR3aa: CASSEAGQGIGNTIYF

d_gene: TRBD1
j_gene: TRBJ1-6
v_gene: TRBV5-4
len: 14
CDR3aa: CASSPGQGDSPLHF

d_gene: -
j_gene: TRBJ2-7
v_gene: TRBV6-5
len: 13
CDR3aa: CASSYSENYEQYF

d_gene: -
j_gene: TRBJ2-7
v_gene: TRBV7-2
len: 14
CDR3aa: CASSLETSSYEQYF

d_gene: TRBD1
j_gene: TRBJ1-1
v_gene: TRBV25-1
len: 16
CDR3aa: CASRDWDRGKNTEAFF

d_gene: TRBD1
j_gene: TRBJ1-2
v_gene: TRBV9
len: 14
CDR3aa: CASSVTGGDYGYTF

d_gene: -
j_gene: TRBJ1-2
v_gene: TRBV29-1
len: 13
CDR3aa: CSVGGGYRYGYTF

d_gene: -
j_gene: TRBJ2-3
v_gene: TRBV6-6
len: 13
CDR3aa: CACNGRLEDTQYF

d_gene: TRBD1
j_gene: TRBJ1-5
v_gene: TRBV5-1
len: 15
CDR3aa: CASSIGTGSIEPQHF

d_gene: -
j_gene: TRBJ2-1
v_gene: TRBV10-3
len: 16
CDR3aa: CAISESSGSSYNEQFF

d_gene: -
j_gene: TRBJ2-2
v_gene: TRBV23-1
len: 15
CDR3aa: CASSQPGQNTGELFF

d_gene: -
j_gene: TRBJ2-2
v_gene: TRBV28
len: 15
CDR3aa: CASSFRRVLAGELFF

d_gene: -
j_gene: TRBJ1-1
v_gene: TRBV27
len: 13
CDR3aa: CASSFVRQTEAFF

d_gene: -
j_gene: TRBJ1-4
v_gene: TRBV4-3
len: 14
CDR3aa: CASSQQGSNEKLFF

d_gene: -
j_gene: TRBJ2-1
v_gene: TRBV5-1
len: 11
CDR3aa: CASSHGGEQFF

d_gene: TRBD2
j_gene: TRBJ2-7
v_gene: TRBV27
len: 14
CDR3aa: CASSIAGGPYEQYF

d_gene: -
j_gene: TRBJ1-1
v_gene: TRBV7-9
len: 15
CDR3aa: CASSHPLTGTTEAFF

d_gene: -
j_gene: TRBJ1-3
v_gene: TRBV30
len: 13
CDR3aa: CAWNRVEGNTIYF

d_gene: -
j_gene: TRBJ2-5
v_gene: TRBV6-5
len: 12
CDR3aa: CASSLEGVTQYF

d_gene: -
j_gene: TRBJ2-3
v_gene: TRBV13
len: 19
CDR3aa: CASSFADSLGGISTDTQYF

d_gene: -
j_gene: TRBJ1-2
v_gene: TRBV2
len: 15
CDR3aa: CASTRTVGSNYGYTF

d_gene: -
j_gene: TRBJ1-6
v_gene: TRBV7-3
len: 14
CDR3aa: CASSLLAGNSPLHF

d_gene: -
j_gene: TRBJ1-5
v_gene: TRBV28
len: 15
CDR3aa: CASSLWGTTNQPQHF

d_gene: TRBD1
j_gene: TRBJ2-2
v_gene: TRBV6-5
len: 14
CDR3aa: CASSPGQSTGELFF

d_gene: -
j_gene: TRBJ2-4
v_gene: TRBV29-1
len: 14
CDR3aa: CSVEEGLAKNIQYF

d_gene: -
j_gene: TRBJ2-5
v_gene: TRBV5-4
len: 13
CDR3aa: CASSGGLLETQYF

d_gene: TRBD1
j_gene: TRBJ2-1
v_gene: TRBV6-5
len: 15
CDR3aa: CASSYRDRGSYEQFF

d_gene: TRBD2
j_gene: TRBJ2-7
v_gene: TRBV27
len: 17
CDR3aa: CASSLLGGGRGSYEQYF

d_gene: -
j_gene: TRBJ2-5
v_gene: TRBV19
len: 13
CDR3aa: CASSWRDQETQYF

d_gene: -
j_gene: TRBJ1-5
v_gene: TRBV6-4
len: 13
CDR3aa: CASSPGGHQPQHF

d_gene: -
j_gene: TRBJ1-2
v_gene: TRBV6-6
len: 14
CDR3aa: CASSSTQGSVGYTF

d_gene: -
j_gene: TRBJ1-4
v_gene: TRBV2
len: 16
CDR3aa: CASSPPPDPSGEKLFF

d_gene: TRBD1
j_gene: TRBJ1-5
v_gene: TRBV28
len: 15
CDR3aa: CASSSPGQGYQPQHF

d_gene: TRBD2
j_gene: TRBJ2-7
v_gene: TRBV13
len: 18
CDR3aa: CASSLLAGGVPGSYEQYF

d_gene: -
j_gene: TRBJ1-1
v_gene: TRBV2
len: 11
CDR3aa: CASSERQGAFF

d_gene: TRBD1
j_gene: TRBJ2-1
v_gene: TRBV5-6
len: 15
CDR3aa: CASSPGTGGLGEQFF

d_gene: -
j_gene: TRBJ1-5
v_gene: TRBV10-3
len: 16
CDR3aa: CAISESTEYSNQPQHF

d_gene: -
j_gene: TRBJ2-7
v_gene: TRBV28
len: 15
CDR3aa: CASSPSGKVSYGQYF

d_gene: TRBD1
j_gene: TRBJ2-7
v_gene: TRBV7-8
len: 16
CDR3aa: CASSLARDRPLYEQYF

d_gene: -
j_gene: TRBJ2-2
v_gene: TRBV27
len: 12
CDR3aa: CASSQNTGELFF

d_gene: -
j_gene: TRBJ2-7
v_gene: TRBV4-3
len: 15
CDR3aa: CASSQDIQKTYEQYF

d_gene: TRBD2
j_gene: TRBJ2-7
v_gene: TRBV4-1
len: 14
CDR3aa: CASSLGLAGREQYF

d_gene: -
j_gene: TRBJ2-1
v_gene: TRBV6-1
len: 13
CDR3aa: CASSEEARTEQFF

d_gene: -
j_gene: TRBJ2-5
v_gene: TRBV29-1
len: 13
CDR3aa: CSVESGYQETQYF

d_gene: TRBD1
j_gene: TRBJ2-1
v_gene: TRBV7-2
len: 15
CDR3aa: CASSLGQGPYNEQFF

d_gene: TRBD1
j_gene: TRBJ2-3
v_gene: TRBV6-6
len: 16
CDR3aa: CASSWPTTGDKDTQYF

d_gene: TRBD2
j_gene: TRBJ2-3
v_gene: TRBV29-1
len: 14
CDR3aa: CSALAGGTTDTQYF

d_gene: -
j_gene: TRBJ2-3
v_gene: TRBV5-1
len: 15
CDR3aa: CASSLGGTSTDTQYF

d_gene: -
j_gene: TRBJ1-2
v_gene: TRBV11-2
len: 14
CDR3aa: CASSLGWRDYGYTF

d_gene: -
j_gene: TRBJ1-2
v_gene: TRBV5-6
len: 15
CDR3aa: CASSLATGGGYGYTF

d_gene: -
j_gene: TRBJ2-7
v_gene: TRBV2
len: 13
CDR3aa: CASGVLEAYEQYF

d_gene: -
j_gene: TRBJ2-1
v_gene: TRBV11-3
len: 19
CDR3aa: CASSLDSLSYESSYNEQFF

d_gene: -
j_gene: TRBJ2-5
v_gene: TRBV5-5
len: 13
CDR3aa: CASSLVAQDGQYF

d_gene: TRBD1
j_gene: TRBJ2-1
v_gene: TRBV30
len: 15
CDR3aa: CAWSVKGTGYNEQFF

d_gene: -
j_gene: TRBJ2-3
v_gene: TRBV5-4
len: 13
CDR3aa: CASSSTGADTQYF

d_gene: TRBD1
j_gene: TRBJ2-7
v_gene: TRBV19
len: 15
CDR3aa: CASSSRTGPTYEQYF

d_gene: TRBD1
j_gene: TRBJ1-1
v_gene: TRBV29-1
len: 14
CDR3aa: CSVGDGTANTEAFF

d_gene: -
j_gene: TRBJ1-1
v_gene: TRBV5-1
len: 14
CDR3aa: CASRRASEIPEAFF